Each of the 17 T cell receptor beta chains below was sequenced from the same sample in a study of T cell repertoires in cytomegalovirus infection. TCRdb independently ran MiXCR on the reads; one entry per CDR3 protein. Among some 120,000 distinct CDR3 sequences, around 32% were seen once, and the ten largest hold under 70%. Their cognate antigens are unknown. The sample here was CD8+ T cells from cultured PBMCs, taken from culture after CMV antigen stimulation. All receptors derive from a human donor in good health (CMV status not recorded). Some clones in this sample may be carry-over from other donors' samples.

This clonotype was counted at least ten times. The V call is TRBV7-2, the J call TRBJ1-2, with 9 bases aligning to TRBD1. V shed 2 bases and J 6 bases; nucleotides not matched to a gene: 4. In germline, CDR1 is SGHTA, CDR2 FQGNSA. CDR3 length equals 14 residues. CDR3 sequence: CASSLIRDRDGYTF. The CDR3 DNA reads TGTGCCAGCAGCTTAATCCGGGACAGGGATGGCTACACCTTC.

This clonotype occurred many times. CDR3 residues: CASSLMAINPSSYEQYF. In DNA form, the CDR3 reads TGTGCCAGCAGCTTAATGGCGATAAACCCGAGCTCCTACGAGCAGTACTTC. This chain joins TRBV7-6 and TRBJ2-7, with D unresolved. The length of the CDR3 is 17 residues. Germline CDR1 SGHVS, CDR2 FNYEAQ. V lost 2 bases and J 0 bases, leaving 17 bases between the germline ends.

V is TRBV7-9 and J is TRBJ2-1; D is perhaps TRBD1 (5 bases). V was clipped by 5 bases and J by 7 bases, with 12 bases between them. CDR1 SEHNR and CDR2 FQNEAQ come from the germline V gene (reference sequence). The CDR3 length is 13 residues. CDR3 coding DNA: TGTGCCAGCAGCCAGCCTAGGGGTAATGAGCAGTTCTTC. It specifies CASSQPRGNEQFF.

The CDR3 sequence is CASSHSSDRVWGEQYF. CDR3 bases: TGTGCCAGCAGCCACTCCTCAGACAGGGTATGGGGCGAGCAGTACTTC. This chain connects TRBV14 to TRBJ2-7; 7 bases align to TRBD1. Looked up from germline, CDR1 is SGHDN and CDR2 is FVKESK. V shed 3 bases and J 6 bases; nucleotides not matched to a gene: 14. The CDR3 extends over 16 amino acids.

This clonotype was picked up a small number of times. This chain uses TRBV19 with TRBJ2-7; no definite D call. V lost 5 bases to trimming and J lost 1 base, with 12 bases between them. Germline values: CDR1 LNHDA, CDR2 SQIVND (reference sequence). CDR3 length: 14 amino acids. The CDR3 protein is CASSYTPESYEQYF. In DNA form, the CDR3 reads TGTGCCAGTAGTTATACACCTGAATCCTACGAGCAGTACTTC. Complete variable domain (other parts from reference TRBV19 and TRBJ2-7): DGGITQSPKYLFRKEGQNVTLSCEQNLNHDAMYWYRQDPGQGLRLIYYSQIVNDFQKGDIAEGYSVSREKKESFPLTVTSAQKNPTAFYLCASSYTPESYEQYFGPGTRLTVT.

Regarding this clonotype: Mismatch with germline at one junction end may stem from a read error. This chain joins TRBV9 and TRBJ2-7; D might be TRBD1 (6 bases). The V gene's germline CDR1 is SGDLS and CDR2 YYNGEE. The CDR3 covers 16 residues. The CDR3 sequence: CASSGGWGQSTYEQHF. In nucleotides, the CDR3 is TGTGCCAGCAGCGGAGGGTGGGGGCAATCTACCTACGAGCAGCACTTC.

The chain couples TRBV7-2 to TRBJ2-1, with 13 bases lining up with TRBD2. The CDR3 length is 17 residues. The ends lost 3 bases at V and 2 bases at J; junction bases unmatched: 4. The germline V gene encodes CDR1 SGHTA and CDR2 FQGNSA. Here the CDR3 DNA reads TGTGCCAGCAGCTTGGGACTAGCGGGGCCGCCCTACAATGAGCAGTTCTTC. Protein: CASSLGLAGPPYNEQFF.

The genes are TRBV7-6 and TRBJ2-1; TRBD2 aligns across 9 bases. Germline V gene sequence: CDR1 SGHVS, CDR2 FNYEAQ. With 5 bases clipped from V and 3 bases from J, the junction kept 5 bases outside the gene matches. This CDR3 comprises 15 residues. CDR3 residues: CASSDSGGLYNEQFF. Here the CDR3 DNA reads TGTGCCAGCAGCGATAGCGGGGGACTCTACAATGAGCAGTTCTTC.

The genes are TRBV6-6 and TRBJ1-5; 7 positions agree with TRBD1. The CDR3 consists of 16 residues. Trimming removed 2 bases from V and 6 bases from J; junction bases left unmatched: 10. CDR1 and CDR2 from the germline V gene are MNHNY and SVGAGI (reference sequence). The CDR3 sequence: CASSYGEGGVSQPQHF. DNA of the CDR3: TGTGCCAGCAGTTACGGGGAAGGGGGCGTATCTCAGCCCCAGCATTTT.

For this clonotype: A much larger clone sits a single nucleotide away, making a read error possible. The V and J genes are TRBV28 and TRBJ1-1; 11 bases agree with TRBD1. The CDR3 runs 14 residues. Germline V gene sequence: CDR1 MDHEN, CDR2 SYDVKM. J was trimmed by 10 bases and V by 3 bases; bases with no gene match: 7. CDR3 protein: CASSLITGTGGAFF. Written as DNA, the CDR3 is TGTGCCAGCAGTTTGATAACCGGGACAGGGGGAGCTTTCTTT. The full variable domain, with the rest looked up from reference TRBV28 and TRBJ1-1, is DVKVTQSSRYLVKRTGEKVFLECVQDMDHENMFWYRQDPGLGLRLIYFSYDVKMKEKGDIPEGYSVSREKKERFSLILESASTNQTSMYLCASSLITGTGGAFFGQGTRLTVV.

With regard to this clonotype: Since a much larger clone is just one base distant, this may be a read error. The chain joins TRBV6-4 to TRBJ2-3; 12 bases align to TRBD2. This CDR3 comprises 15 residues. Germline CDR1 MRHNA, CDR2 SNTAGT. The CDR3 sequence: CACSETSGGSDTQYF. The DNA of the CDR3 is TGTGCCTGCAGTGAGACTAGCGGGGGTTCAGATACGCAGTATTTT.

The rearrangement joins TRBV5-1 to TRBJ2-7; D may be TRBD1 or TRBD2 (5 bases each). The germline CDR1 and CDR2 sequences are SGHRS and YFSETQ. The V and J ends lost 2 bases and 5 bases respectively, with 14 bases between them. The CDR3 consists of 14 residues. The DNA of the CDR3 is TGCGCCAGCAGCTTTTCCCCGGGGACGGACGAGCAGTACTTC. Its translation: CASSFSPGTDEQYF.

CDR3 bases: TGTGCCAGCAGCTCAGTCCCGGGACAGGGGGCGGATGGCTACACCTTC. Translated: CASSSVPGQGADGYTF. V usage is TRBV7-6 and J usage is TRBJ1-2; TRBD1 agrees at 12 bases. CDR1 and CDR2 from the germline V gene are SGHVS and FNYEAQ. The CDR3 runs 16 residues. Trimming took 4 bases from V and 6 from J; bases not matched to a gene: 9.

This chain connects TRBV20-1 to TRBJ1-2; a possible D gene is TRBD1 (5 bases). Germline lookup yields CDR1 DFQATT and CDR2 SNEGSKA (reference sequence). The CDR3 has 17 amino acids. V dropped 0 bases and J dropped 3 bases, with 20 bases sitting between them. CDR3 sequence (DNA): TGCAGTGCTAGAGATCTCGGCGGGGGGGTTAAGGACTATGGCTACACCTTC. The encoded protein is CSARDLGGGVKDYGYTF.

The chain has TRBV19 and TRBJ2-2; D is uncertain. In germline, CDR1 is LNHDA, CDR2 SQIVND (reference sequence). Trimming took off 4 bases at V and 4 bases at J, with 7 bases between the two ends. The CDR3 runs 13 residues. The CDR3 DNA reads TGTGCCAGTAGTACAATAGTCACCGGGGAGCTGTTTTTT. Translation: CASSTIVTGELFF.

The CDR3 DNA reads as TGTGCCAGCAGCTTAGTTCCAGGAGATTATAACTATGGCTACACCTTC. It translates to CASSLVPGDYNYGYTF. This chain links TRBV7-2 with TRBJ1-2; D uncertain. The ends were cut back, 1 base at V and 1 base at J, with 13 bases in the middle. This CDR3 has 16 amino acids. Germline V lookup: CDR1 SGHTA, CDR2 FQGNSA.

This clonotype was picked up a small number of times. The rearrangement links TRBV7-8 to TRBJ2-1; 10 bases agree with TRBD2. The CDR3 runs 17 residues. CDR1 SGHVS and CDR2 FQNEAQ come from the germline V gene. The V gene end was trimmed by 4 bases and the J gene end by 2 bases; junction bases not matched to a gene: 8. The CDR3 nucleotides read TGTGCCAGCAGCTCAACCTTGACTAGCGGGCCCTACAATGAGCAGTTCTTC. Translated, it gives CASSSTLTSGPYNEQFF.